This paragraph covers one TCR beta chain sequence. Its target is not known. This same CDR3 is encoded by further DNA sequences in the sample. This sample is drawn from a study of a mutant IDH1 vaccine in newly diagnosed glioma. Time point of the sample: baseline, week 1 (first vaccination visit). Treatment in this sample: pre-vaccination baseline after standard-of-care therapy. Study-wide points: Variations in leading peripheral T cell clonotypes appeared to have no connection with pseudoprogression. Detectable vaccine-induced immune responses arose in more than 85% of patients.

CDR1 and CDR2 from the germline V gene are KGHSH and LQKENI. Trimming left V 2 bases short and J 9 bases short, with 8 bases between. This CDR3 is 12 amino acids long. Data came from immunoSEQ multiplex PCR; TCRdb stores just in-frame clones and leaves some out. The sample shows around 92,000 clones, 85% to 90% of them seen only once. This TCR derives from a woman aged 45-60 years with glioma. This chain joins TRBV18 and TRBJ2-1; either TRBD1 or TRBD2 may fit D (5 bases each). This sample comprised PBMCs, obtained from a glioma patient treated with radiotherapy, temozolomide or both. CDR3 DNA sequence: TGTGCCAGCTCACCAAGGGACGGTGAGCAGTTCTTC. This sequence encodes CASSPRDGEQFF.